Shown below are 29 T cell receptor beta chains from a single sample sequenced in a study of blood T cell repertoires in COVID-19. Libraries were prepared by immunoSEQ multiplex PCR; TCRdb keeps only in-frame clonotypes and omits some of them. The sample shows 250,000 to 300,000 clones, over 70% of them seen only once. The sequenced material came from peripheral blood. These receptors all stem from a woman in her forties who had recovered from COVID-19.

The chain employs TRBV24-1 and TRBJ2-5, with D possibly TRBD2 on 5 matching bases. The V and J ends lost 7 bases and 1 base respectively, with 15 bases between them. The CDR3 loop spans 15 amino acids. Germline V gene data show CDR1 as KGHDR and CDR2 as SFDVKD. CDR3 in amino acids: CATSYHSGAQETQYF. In DNA form, the CDR3 reads TGTGCCACCAGCTACCACAGCGGAGCCCAAGAGACCCAGTACTTC.

This clone has a handful of counts. This chain links TRBV20-1 with TRBJ1-2, with 7 bases lining up with TRBD1. Trimming took 3 bases from V and 1 from J; bases not matched to a gene: 5. The CDR3 totals 14 residues. The germline gives CDR1 DFQATT, CDR2 SNEGSKA (reference sequence). This CDR3 is CSASSQGVNYGYTF. The CDR3 nucleotides are TGCAGTGCTAGTTCCCAGGGGGTTAACTATGGCTACACCTTC.

The chain carries TRBV5-1 and TRBJ1-3, with TRBD1 as a possible D gene (5 bases). Germline V lookup: CDR1 SGHRS, CDR2 YFSETQ. V lost 2 bases, J lost 5 bases, and 11 bases lay in between. This CDR3 comprises 14 residues. The CDR3, as DNA: TGCGCCAGCAGCTTAGGAGCAGGGCGAAACACCATATATTTT. Translated, it gives CASSLGAGRNTIYF. Full variable domain (missing parts from reference TRBV5-1 and TRBJ1-3): KAGVTQTPRYLIKTRGQQVTLSCSPISGHRSVSWYQQTPGQGLQFLFEYFSETQRNKGNFPGRFSGRQFSNSRSEMNVSTLELGDSALYLCASSLGAGRNTIYFGEGSWLTVV.

The chain employs TRBV9 and TRBJ1-1, with a weak D call TRBD1 (5 bases). Germline values: CDR1 SGDLS, CDR2 YYNGEE. The CDR3 has 15 amino acids. The germline V and J ends were trimmed by 3 bases and 4 bases, with 16 bases remaining between them. Here the CDR3 DNA reads TGTGCCAGCAGCGAGGGGCGGGGCGCAGGCACTGAAGCTTTCTTT. Amino acid sequence: CASSEGRGAGTEAFF.

This chain joins TRBV5-5 and TRBJ2-7; TRBD1 matches at 9 bases. CDR3 size: 14 residues. The J segment lost 2 bases and the V segment lost 4 bases, leaving 4 bases of the junction unmatched. Germline V gene data show CDR1 as SGHKS and CDR2 as YYEKEE (reference sequence). The CDR3 sequence: CASSRQGGTYEQYF. The CDR3 nucleotides read TGTGCCAGCAGCCGACAGGGGGGAACCTACGAGCAGTACTTC.

V and J are TRBV7-9 and TRBJ1-5; D not resolved. CDR3 length equals 14 residues. CDR1 is SEHNR and CDR2 is FQNEAQ in the germline V gene (reference sequence). Trimming cost V 1 base and J 3 bases, with 7 bases left between them. CDR3: CASSLGGFNQPQHF. The CDR3 coding sequence is TGTGCCAGCAGCTTAGGAGGGTTCAATCAGCCCCAGCATTTT.

The J gene is TRBJ2-5, the V gene TRBV18; 11 nucleotides agree with TRBD2. The CDR3 has 16 residues. V was clipped by 3 bases and J by 1 base; unmatched bases: 4. Germline CDR1 is KGHSH and CDR2 is LQKENI. The CDR3 DNA sequence: TGTGCCAGCTCACCGGGGACTAGCGGATCCCAAGAGACCCAGTACTTC. Translation gives CASSPGTSGSQETQYF.

This chain connects TRBV4-3 to TRBJ2-3, with D hard to call. This CDR3 has 14 amino acids. The V gene lost 3 bases and the J gene lost 0 bases, with 7 bases spanning the gap. Germline-derived CDR1 and CDR2 are LGHNA and YSLEER. The CDR3, as DNA: TGCGCCAGCAGCCATTCAGGCAGCACAGATACGCAGTATTTT. Translated: CASSHSGSTDTQYF.

The CDR3 region is CASSHRTAQETQYF. DNA of the CDR3: TGTGCCAGCAGTCATCGGACAGCACAAGAGACCCAGTACTTC. The genes are TRBV6-6 and TRBJ2-5, with a tentative D call TRBD1 (6 bases). The CDR3 has 14 residues. V lost 5 bases and J 2 bases, leaving 12 bases between the germline ends. Per the germline V gene, CDR1 is MNHNY and CDR2 is SVGAGI (reference sequence).

The J gene is TRBJ2-2, the V gene TRBV5-4; TRBD1 might be the D (5 bases). From germline, CDR1 is SGHNT and CDR2 YYREEE (reference sequence). CDR3 size: 15 residues. V lost 4 bases and J lost 0, with 10 bases in between. CDR3 sequence: CASSMMTANTGELFF. CDR3 sequence (DNA): TGTGCCAGCAGCATGATGACAGCGAACACCGGGGAGCTGTTTTTT. Using reference TRBV5-4 and TRBJ2-2 for the parts outside the CDR3, the full variable domain is ETGVTQSPTHLIKTRGQQVTLRCSSQSGHNTVSWYQQALGQGPQFIFQYYREEENGRGNFPPRFSGLQFPNYSSELNVNALELDDSALYLCASSMMTANTGELFFGEGSRLTVL.

This chain uses TRBV6-6 with TRBJ2-3; D possibly corresponds to TRBD1 (5 bases). The CDR3 spans 14 residues. Trimming cost V 6 bases and J 3 bases, with 13 bases left between them. CDR1 and CDR2 from the germline V gene are MNHNY and SVGAGI (reference sequence). The CDR3 region has the DNA TGTGCCAGCAGCACTCAGGGCAGGACAGATACGCAGTATTTT. Translating it yields CASSTQGRTDTQYF.

The chain carries TRBV5-1 and TRBJ2-3; D is unresolved. Trimming pared 0 bases from V and 0 bases from J, leaving 5 bases between. The CDR3 spans 14 residues. The germline V gene encodes CDR1 SGHRS and CDR2 YFSETQ. The CDR3 here is CASSLGQSTDTQYF. In nucleotides, the CDR3 is TGCGCCAGCAGCTTGGGCCAGAGCACAGATACGCAGTATTTT.

The V gene is TRBV3-1 (or the pseudogene TRBV3-2), the J gene TRBJ1-2; 7 nucleotides match TRBD1. CDR1 is LGHDT, CDR2 YNNKEL, per germline (reference sequence). The V segment lost 6 bases and the J segment 7 bases; nucleotides outside the gene matches: 11. The length of the CDR3 is 14 residues. The CDR3 DNA reads TGTGCCAGCAGGACCCGGAACAGGGGTTTTGGCTACACCTTC. Its protein is CASRTRNRGFGYTF.

The chain uses TRBV9 and TRBJ1-6; 7 bases align to TRBD1. The germline V gene has CDR1 SGDLS and CDR2 YYNGEE. The CDR3 extends over 17 amino acids. V shed 0 bases, J shed 2 bases, and the junction held 5 bases outside the gene matches. The CDR3 is CASSVADRAAYNSPLHF. The CDR3 DNA sequence: TGTGCCAGCAGCGTAGCAGACAGGGCGGCCTATAATTCACCCCTCCACTTT.

The chain links TRBV15 to TRBJ1-2; D is uncertain. The V gene lost 0 bases and the J gene lost 0 bases, with 14 bases spanning the gap. Per the germline V gene, CDR1 is LNHNV and CDR2 is YYDKDF (reference sequence). The CDR3 covers 17 residues. In DNA form, the CDR3 reads TGTGCCACCAGCAGAGATTTTGGGCTCATGACTAACTATGGCTACACCTTC. Translating gives CATSRDFGLMTNYGYTF.

V and J are TRBV6-1 and TRBJ2-7; 7 bases match TRBD2. CDR3 length: 15 amino acids. The germline gives CDR1 MNHNS, CDR2 SASEGT. With V trimmed by 2 bases and J by 4 bases, 8 bases remained unmatched. The CDR3 protein is CASSESGADGYEQYF. The CDR3 nucleotides are TGTGCCAGCAGTGAAAGCGGGGCGGACGGTTACGAGCAGTACTTC.

The chain carries TRBV5-4 and TRBJ1-2, with D possibly TRBD1 on 5 matching bases. The germline V gene encodes CDR1 SGHNT and CDR2 YYREEE (reference sequence). Deletions cut 1 base from V and 3 bases from J, with 13 bases between. There are 15 residues in the CDR3. The CDR3 DNA follows: TGTGCCAGCAGCTTGCAACCCCAAGGGGACTATGGCTACACCTTC. Protein sequence: CASSLQPQGDYGYTF.

This chain links TRBV7-8 with TRBJ2-7, with 9 bases lining up with TRBD1. V lost 6 bases, J lost 5 bases, and 5 bases stayed unmatched. This CDR3 has 13 amino acids. Germline CDR1 is SGHVS and CDR2 is FQNEAQ. CDR3 nucleotide sequence: TGTGCCAGCAGTGGGGACAGGGCACACGAGCAGTACTTC. It is translated as CASSGDRAHEQYF.

The chain combines TRBV29-1 with TRBJ1-2; D unresolved. CDR1 SQVTM and CDR2 ANQGSEA come from the germline V gene. This CDR3 comprises 13 residues. The V and J ends lost 4 bases and 4 bases respectively, with 13 bases between them. The CDR3 DNA follows: TGCAGCGTTGTATACCGGGGTAGCTATGGCTACACCTTC. It codes for CSVVYRGSYGYTF. Based on the CDR3 plus reference TRBV29-1 and TRBJ1-2, the full variable domain is SAVISQKPSRDICQRGTSLTIQCQVDSQVTMMFWYRQQPGQSLTLIATANQGSEATYESGFVIDKFPISRPNLTFSTLTVSNMSPEDSSIYLCSVVYRGSYGYTFGSGTRLTVV.

This clone was detected a few times. CDR3 residues: CASSLTGSGGADTQYF. In nucleotides, the CDR3 is TGCGCCAGCAGCTTGACGGGAAGCGGGGGGGCGGATACGCAGTATTTT. The chain joins TRBV5-1 to TRBJ2-3, with 10 nucleotides matching TRBD2. The CDR3 spans 16 residues. The J segment lost 6 bases and the V segment lost 1 base, leaving 8 bases of the junction unmatched. In germline, CDR1 is SGHRS, CDR2 YFSETQ. Full variable domain (remainder filled in from reference TRBV5-1 and TRBJ2-3): KAGVTQTPRYLIKTRGQQVTLSCSPISGHRSVSWYQQTPGQGLQFLFEYFSETQRNKGNFPGRFSGRQFSNSRSEMNVSTLELGDSALYLCASSLTGSGGADTQYFGPGTRLTVL.

In the case of this clone: The CDR3 carries no conserved terminal phenylalanine or tryptophan, so it likely arises from a read error. No DNA is shown, since the ends of the CDR3 on it are uncertain; the CDR3 is the one TCRdb lists. The gene calls are TRBV4-1 and TRBJ2-7; the table calls TRBD1, which could not be checked here. The length of the CDR3 is 11 amino acids, counting both ends. Germline V gene sequence: CDR1 MGHRA, CDR2 YSYEKL. The CDR3 loop reads CASSFRQGAGI.

Of note for this clone: Other DNA sequences within the sample encode an identical CDR3. The V call is TRBV9, the J call TRBJ2-7; 10 bases are a match to TRBD2. This CDR3 spans 15 amino acids. The germline V gene has CDR1 SGDLS and CDR2 YYNGEE. The J segment lost 3 bases and the V segment lost 0 bases, leaving 3 bases of the junction unmatched. The CDR3 here is CASSVGVAGGYEQYF. CDR3 sequence (DNA): TGTGCCAGCAGCGTAGGAGTAGCGGGGGGCTACGAGCAGTACTTC.

J is TRBJ2-5 and V is TRBV6-5; TRBD1 agrees at 8 bases. The CDR3 consists of 14 residues. Per the germline V gene, CDR1 is MNHEY and CDR2 is SVGAGI. With 2 bases clipped from V and 5 bases from J, the junction kept 4 bases outside the gene matches. CDR3 region: CASSYRWTGETQYF. The CDR3, as DNA: TGTGCCAGCAGTTACCGGTGGACAGGGGAGACCCAGTACTTC.

The V and J genes are TRBV10-3 and TRBJ1-1; TRBD1 matches at 10 bases. Trimming at V came to 6 bases and at J to 4 bases, leaving 14 bases not matched to a gene. Germline V gives CDR1 ENHRY, CDR2 SYGVKD. The CDR3 totals 17 residues. CDR3 residues: CAIRKPETGGGATEAFF. In DNA, the CDR3 is TGTGCCATCAGGAAACCTGAGACAGGGGGCGGGGCCACTGAAGCTTTCTTT.

The chain recombines TRBV10-3 with TRBJ2-3; 7 bases agree with TRBD1. V dropped 6 bases and J dropped 2; count of bases not matched to a gene: 8. Germline CDR1 and CDR2: ENHRY and SYGVKD. CDR3 length equals 15 residues. CDR3 nucleotides: TGTGCCATCAGGGGCCTTCAGGGGGACACAGATACGCAGTATTTT. Translated: CAIRGLQGDTDTQYF.

This clone was found a few times. The chain employs TRBV5-1 and TRBJ1-1, with a tentative D call TRBD1 (5 bases). Trimming took off 3 bases at V and 5 bases at J, with 14 bases between the two ends. This CDR3 is 14 amino acids long. The germline V gene encodes CDR1 SGHRS and CDR2 YFSETQ. In DNA, the CDR3 is TGCGCCAGCAGCTGGCAGGGAGGTGGAACTGAAGCTTTCTTT. Amino acid sequence: CASSWQGGGTEAFF.

V usage is TRBV7-2 and J usage is TRBJ2-7; tentative D call: TRBD1 (6 bases). The CDR3 is 13 residues long. Deletions cut 5 bases from V and 3 bases from J, with 11 bases between. Per the germline V gene, CDR1 is SGHTA and CDR2 is FQGNSA. DNA of the CDR3: TGTGCCAGCAGCCCAACGACAGGCTACGAGCAGTACTTC. This translates into CASSPTTGYEQYF. The full variable domain, its missing parts supplied by reference TRBV7-2 and TRBJ2-7, is GAGVSQSPSNKVTEKGKDVELRCDPISGHTALYWYRQSLGQGLEFLIYFQGNSAPDKSGLPSDRFSAERTGGSVSTLTIQRTQQEDSAVYLCASSPTTGYEQYFGPGTRLTVT.

This clone was seen just once. The chain recombines TRBV6-5 with TRBJ1-4; D not certain. Trimming left V 4 bases short and J 0 bases short, with 6 bases between. Germline assignment: CDR1 MNHEY and CDR2 SVGAGI. This CDR3 is 14 amino acids long. The CDR3 loop is CASSSSATNEKLFF. CDR3 nucleotides: TGTGCCAGCAGTTCTTCCGCAACTAATGAAAAACTGTTTTTT.

This chain links TRBV5-1 with TRBJ2-3; TRBD2 might be the D (5 bases). Deletions cut 4 bases from V and 4 bases from J, with 13 bases between. The CDR3 totals 14 residues. Germline values: CDR1 SGHRS, CDR2 YFSETQ. The CDR3 is CASSPGLTADTQYF. The CDR3 DNA follows: TGCGCCAGCAGCCCCGGACTTACCGCAGATACGCAGTATTTT.